The clone carrying this T cell receptor (beta chain) was counted between two and nine times. These data belong to a study of identical twins. TCRdb recomputed calls from the 5' RACE reads with MiXCR, one row per CDR3 protein. The sample holds about 530,000 distinct CDR3 sequences; 20% to 25% are singletons and the top ten take 0.48%. From germline, CDR1 is SGHNT and CDR2 YENEEA. The CDR3 is 17 amino acids. The V segment lost 4 bases and the J segment 8 bases; nucleotides outside the gene matches: 17. The same data also contributed to another study, on yellow fever vaccine responses in identical twins.

Material: CD4+ T cells sorted from blood. The chain combines TRBV11-3 with TRBJ2-1, with TRBD2 matching 7 bases. The sequence derives from a woman younger than 35 in good health. CDR3 sequence: CASSSRGSGGRSDEQFF. CDR3 bases: TGTGCCAGCAGCTCGAGGGGTTCGGGCGGGAGATCCGATGAGCAGTTCTTC. Drawing the rest from reference TRBV11-3 and TRBJ2-1, the complete variable domain is EAGVVQSPRYKIIEKKQPVAFWCNPISGHNTLYWYLQNLGQGPELLIRYENEEAVDDSQLPKDRFSAERLKGVDSTLKIQPAELGDSAVYLCASSSRGSGGRSDEQFFGPGTRLTVL.